This T cell receptor (beta chain) derives from a study of CD8+ T cells in alopecia areata (dated by TCRdb to 2017 to 2018). In terms of the full investigation: Treated patients were enrolled in an open-label pilot trial of oral tofacitinib at 5 to 10 mg twice daily for moderate-to-severe alopecia areata. Patients received tofacitinib for 6 to 18 months and were then followed off drug for 6 months to check for delayed response and recurrence. RNA was obtained with the PAXgene miRNA kit for fixed scalp, the miRNeasy kit for PBMCs, and the RNeasy kit for mouse skin. immunoSEQ multiplex PCR using 35 Vbeta forward primers and 13 Jbeta reverse primers was used to amplify TCRbeta CDR3 regions. In humans, TCRbeta sequencing was performed on scalp tissue and on sorted CD4+ and CD8+ peripheral blood T cells from healthy controls and from patients with patchy or totalis/universalis alopecia areata. Scalp clonality was compared among normal scalp (n=4), patchy alopecia areata scalp (n=8), and alopecia totalis/universalis scalp (n=8). Patients on tofacitinib were biopsied at baseline and after 4 and 24 weeks of treatment, and several of the patients also had a later scalp biopsy. To study T cell clonal expansion in alopecia areata, the researchers applied high-throughput TCRbeta sequencing to both the C3H/HeJ mouse model and human patients. General study outcomes and caveats: Scalp TCR repertoire analysis is complicated because resident alphabeta T cells in normal human skin are also sequenced, whereas mouse skin is dominated by gammadelta T cells. Shared TCR sequences between patients were less evident than in mice, which may be partly attributable to HLA diversity in the patient population. Lesional scalp, especially in alopecia totalis/universalis, showed higher clonality and more expanded CD8+ clones than normal scalp, suggesting antigenic drive.

Interpreted using the paper, the time point label stands for: baseline before oral tofacitinib. From alopecia areata patients, peripheral blood was collected along with lesional scalp punch biopsies. PBMCs were isolated by density centrifugation and stained for CD3, CD4 and CD8, and CD4+ and CD8+ T cells were sorted on a FACSAria. CDR1 and CDR2, per the germline V gene, are SQVTM and ANQGSEA. The CDR3 spans 13 residues, from the cysteine through the phenylalanine. The read is trimmed to its CDR3 DNA, 39 bases read in frame from base 1. V gives up 2 bases and J gives up 2 bases, and the segment between their germline ends measures 7 bases. Notes on this clone: Its antigen is unknown. Base qualities are not at hand, and no much larger clone is one base apart.

Libraries were prepared through the immunoSEQ multiplex PCR assay. RNA was extracted from all samples and reverse transcribed into cDNA as template for TCR sequencing. First-strand cDNA was synthesized with SuperScript III using a 2:1 mix of oligo-dT and random hexamers. A synthetic immune receptor repertoire was used to assess amplification bias, and residual bias was removed computationally. From the authors' description of their analysis: After raw reads were preprocessed to remove errors, the CDR3 was defined following IMGT conventions as running from the conserved cysteine to phenylalanine. Clonality was calculated as 1 minus Shannon entropy normalized by log2 of the number of productive unique TCRs. CD4 or CD8 identity of scalp clones was inferred by cross-referencing scalp TCRbeta sequences with sorted blood CD4 and CD8 repertoires. The table comes from immuneACCESS by way of TCRdb, which keeps in-frame sequences with V and J called. Part of the clones is missing from these tables; in studies checked, under half for an unresolved V gene and the rest for unknown reasons. V, J and clone size are taken as reported in that table, and D and trimming were inferred from the DNA itself. This sample lists some 150,000 clones; around 58% were detected once. The ten top clones hold nearly 6.5% of the sample.

Sequenced material: CD4+ T cells sorted from blood, taken at week 0. This sequence uses TRBV29-1 and TRBJ2-1, with an unclear D gene assignment. This receptor was identified in a human donor with alopecia areata. For the CDR3, the sequence is CSVEKLAYNEQFF. The sequence in DNA is TGCAGCGTTGAAAAGCTAGCCTACAATGAGCAGTTCTTC.